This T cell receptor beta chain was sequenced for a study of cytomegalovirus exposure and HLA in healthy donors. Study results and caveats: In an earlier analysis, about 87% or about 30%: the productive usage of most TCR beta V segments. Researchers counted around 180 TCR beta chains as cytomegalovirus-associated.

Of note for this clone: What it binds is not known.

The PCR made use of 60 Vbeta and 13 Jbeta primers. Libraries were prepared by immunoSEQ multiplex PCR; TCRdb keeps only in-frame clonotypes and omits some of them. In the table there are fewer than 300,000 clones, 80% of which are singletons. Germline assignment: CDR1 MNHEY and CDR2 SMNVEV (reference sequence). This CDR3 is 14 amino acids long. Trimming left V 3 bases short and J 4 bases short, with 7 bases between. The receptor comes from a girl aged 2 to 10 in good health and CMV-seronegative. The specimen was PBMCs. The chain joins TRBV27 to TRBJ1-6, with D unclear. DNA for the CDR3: TGTGCCAGCAGTTTTGAGACTTATAATTCACCCCTCCACTTT. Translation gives CASSFETYNSPLHF.